This is a list of T cell receptor beta chains from one sample in a study of T-cell reconstitution after alpha-beta-depleted transplantation in children. TCRdb called the PCR reads again in MiXCR, with one record for every CDR3 protein. The sample contains some 260,000 distinct CDR3 sequences, about 24% of which appear only once. Material: PBMCs, mostly from graft donor cells, obtained 360 days after TCRalphabeta/CD19-depleted stem cell transplant. Source of these receptors: a female patient aged 2-9 years who had a stem cell transplant for congenital amegakaryocytic thrombocytopenia, so the T cells may come from the graft donor. Both conserved end residues are part of each CDR3. The size of a clone is reported for some rows only, either as once, few or many, or as a class for expanded clones.

size	V	J	CDR3
-	TRBV6-2/TRBV6-3	TRBJ2-6	CASSYPLGGDTISGANVLTF
-	TRBV7-2	TRBJ2-1	CASSLGAVNEQFF
few	TRBV12-3/TRBV12-4	TRBJ1-4	CASSLREKLFF
many	TRBV12-3/TRBV12-4	TRBJ2-2	CASSRDTGELFF
-	TRBV4-1	TRBJ2-5	CASSQDGGVQGIQETQYF
many	TRBV20-1	TRBJ2-1	CSAGDSLYNEQFF
-	TRBV18	TRBJ2-1	CASSPPSSGSYNEQFF
few	TRBV12-3/TRBV12-4	TRBJ2-2	CASSSGGTGELFF
few	TRBV12-3/TRBV12-4	TRBJ2-7	CASRRGALEQYF
-	TRBV12-3/TRBV12-4	TRBJ2-7	CASSLGGGGAYEQYF
few	TRBV28	TRBJ1-1	CASRRDRVSTEAFF
-	TRBV4-1	TRBJ2-7	CASSQDTGGYEQYF
many	TRBV29-1	TRBJ2-6	CSVEQGARAGANVLTF
-	TRBV20-1	TRBJ2-2	CSARAGVATGELFF
-	TRBV7-9	TRBJ1-1	CASSPSDSGSEAFF
-	TRBV7-3	TRBJ1-2	CASSSTWAGQYYGYTF
few	TRBV10-3	TRBJ1-1	CAISSGQGGTEAFF
-	TRBV3-1	TRBJ2-1	CASSQDLWVGGYNEQFF
-	TRBV28	TRBJ1-2	CASSFTNTYGYTF
-	TRBV6-2/TRBV6-3	TRBJ2-7	CASSYSGQGFYEQYF
few	TRBV12-3/TRBV12-4	TRBJ2-2	CASSLRQGNTGELFF
few	TRBV20-1	TRBJ2-7	CSARGRHYEQYF
-	TRBV28	TRBJ2-1	CASSFRLAGLREQFF
few	TRBV20-1	TRBJ2-3	CSARRPTKGLSVPDTQYF
-	TRBV15	TRBJ2-7	CATSRARDRQYF
once	TRBV6-2/TRBV6-3	TRBJ2-1	CASSYGTGARYEQFF